This passage covers 6 T cell receptor beta chains from one sample sequenced in a study of cytomegalovirus exposure and HLA in healthy donors. Primers for the PCR totalled 60 Vbeta and 13 Jbeta. Generated by immunoSEQ multiplex PCR, the TCRdb table keeps only in-frame clones and is missing some. The table shows about 130,000 clones, with approximately 85% occurring only once. The sample comprised PBMCs. The receptors were gathered from a boy between 10 and 17 years old in good health and CMV-seronegative.

This chain uses TRBV20-1 with TRBJ1-2; TRBD1 agrees at 8 bases. The CDR3 totals 11 residues. Germline V gene data show CDR1 as DFQATT and CDR2 as SNEGSKA (reference sequence). CDR3 in amino acids: CGLTGDYGYTF. Written as DNA, the CDR3 is TGCGGCTTGACAGGGGACTATGGCTACACCTTC.

The V call is TRBV30, the J call TRBJ1-1; unclear D gene. V was shortened by 4 bases and J by 1 base, with 16 bases between the two germline ends. The CDR3 length is 15 residues. Per the germline V gene, CDR1 is GTSNPN and CDR2 is SVGIG (reference sequence). For the CDR3, the DNA is TGTGCCTGGACCCCCCGGAGACGGCCGAACACTGAAGCTTTCTTT. Its protein product is CAWTPRRRPNTEAFF.

The chain is built from TRBV7-9 and TRBJ2-3; no firm D call. V was trimmed by 4 bases and J by 5 bases, leaving 13 bases between them. Germline CDR1 SEHNR, CDR2 FQNEAQ (reference sequence). There are 14 residues in the CDR3. CDR3 bases: TGTGCCAGCAGCTACCCCCGCGGCGGAGATACGCAGTATTTT. It codes for CASSYPRGGDTQYF.

Only one count was recorded for this clone. The rearrangement uses TRBV6-5 and TRBJ1-4; TRBD1 agrees at 7 bases. The CDR3 has 15 residues. Germline values: CDR1 MNHEY, CDR2 SVGAGI. V shed 6 bases and J 10 bases; nucleotides not matched to a gene: 14. The CDR3 coding sequence is TGTGCCAGCAGCCGCACCTCGGGACAGACAGTAAAACTGTTTTTT. Its protein is CASSRTSGQTVKLFF.

This clone was detected once. The rearrangement uses TRBV9 and TRBJ1-2; 8 bases match TRBD1. With 3 bases clipped from V and 8 bases from J, the junction kept 3 bases outside the gene matches. There are 12 residues in the CDR3. Germline V gene lookup returns CDR1 SGDLS and CDR2 YYNGEE. The CDR3 loop is CASSGTGRGYTF. CDR3 sequence (DNA): TGTGCCAGCAGCGGGACAGGGCGGGGCTACACCTTC.

The chain recombines TRBV30 with TRBJ1-2, with D uncertain. The V end was cut by 4 bases, the J end by 4 bases, with 10 bases between. The CDR3 totals 12 residues. From germline, CDR1 is GTSNPN and CDR2 SVGIG (reference sequence). The CDR3 nucleotides read TGTGCCTGGAATGCGGGAACCTATGGCTACACCTTC. Its protein is CAWNAGTYGYTF.